This T cell receptor beta chain derives from a study of cytomegalovirus exposure and HLA in healthy donors. The primer mix had 60 Vbeta and 13 Jbeta primers. Clones were read by immunoSEQ multiplex PCR, and TCRdb kept only the in-frame ones, dropping some. The sample shows just over 150,000 clones, 84% of them seen only once. The length of the CDR3 is 17 residues. Germline values: CDR1 SEHNR, CDR2 FQNEAQ (reference sequence). The V segment lost 1 base and the J segment 2 bases; nucleotides outside the gene matches: 8. This TCR was sampled from a man aged 18 to 35 in good health and CMV-seronegative. V gene TRBV7-9 combines with J gene TRBJ2-7; 10 bases map to TRBD1. Sequencing used PBMCs. CDR3 sequence (DNA): TGTGCCAGCAGCTTAGTAGGCAGGACAGGGGGTACCTACGAGCAGTACTTC. This translates into CASSLVGRTGGTYEQYF.